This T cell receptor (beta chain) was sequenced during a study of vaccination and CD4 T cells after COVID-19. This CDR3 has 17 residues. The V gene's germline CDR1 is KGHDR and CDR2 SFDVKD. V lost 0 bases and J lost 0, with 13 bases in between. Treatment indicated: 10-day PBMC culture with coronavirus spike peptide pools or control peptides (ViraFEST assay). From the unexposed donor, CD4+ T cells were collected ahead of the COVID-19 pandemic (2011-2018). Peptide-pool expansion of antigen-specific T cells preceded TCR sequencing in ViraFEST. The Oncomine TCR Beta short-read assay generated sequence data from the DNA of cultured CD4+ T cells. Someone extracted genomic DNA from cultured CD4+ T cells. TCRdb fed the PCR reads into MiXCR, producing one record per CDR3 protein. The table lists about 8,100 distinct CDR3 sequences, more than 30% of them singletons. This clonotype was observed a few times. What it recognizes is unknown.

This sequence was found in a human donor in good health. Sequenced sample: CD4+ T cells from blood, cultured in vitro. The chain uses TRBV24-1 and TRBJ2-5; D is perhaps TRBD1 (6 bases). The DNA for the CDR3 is TGTGCCACCAGTGATTTGCCACAGGGAAGGTACCAAGAGACCCAGTACTTC. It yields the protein CATSDLPQGRYQETQYF.